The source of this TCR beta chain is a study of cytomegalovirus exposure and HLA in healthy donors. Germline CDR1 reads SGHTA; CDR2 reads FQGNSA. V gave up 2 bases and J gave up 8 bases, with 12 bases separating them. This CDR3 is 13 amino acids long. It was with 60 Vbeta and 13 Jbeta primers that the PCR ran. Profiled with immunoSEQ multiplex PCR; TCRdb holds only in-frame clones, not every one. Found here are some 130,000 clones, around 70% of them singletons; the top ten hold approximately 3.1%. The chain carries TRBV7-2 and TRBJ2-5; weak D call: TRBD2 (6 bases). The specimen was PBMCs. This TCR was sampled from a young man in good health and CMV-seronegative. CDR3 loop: CASSLQDGGTQYF. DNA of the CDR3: TGTGCCAGCAGCTTACAGGACGGGGGTACCCAGTACTTC. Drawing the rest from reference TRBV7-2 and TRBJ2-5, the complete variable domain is GAGVSQSPSNKVTEKGKDVELRCDPISGHTALYWYRQSLGQGLEFLIYFQGNSAPDKSGLPSDRFSAERTGGSVSTLTIQRTQQEDSAVYLCASSLQDGGTQYFGPGTRLLVL.